The rows below give T cell receptor beta chains drawn from one sample of a study of STAT5B mutations in CD4+ large granular lymphocyte leukemia. Sequenced by immunoSEQ multiplex PCR; TCRdb stores in-frame clones only, minus some. The repertoire includes fewer than 40,000 clones, 76% of them detected once, and more than 6% sits in the top ten. Material: CD4+ T cells from blood buffy coats. The receptors shown here come from a human donor in good health. Both conserved end residues are part of each CDR3. D genes are given only for firm matches. The listing skips clone size in some rows; elsewhere it reads once, few, many or a size class.

>TRBV7-2|TRBJ2-5|TRBD2|.
CASSLQTSGGETQYF
TGTGCCAGCAGCTTACAGACTAGCGGGGGAGAGACCCAGTACTTC
>TRBV10-2|TRBJ2-3|.|.
CASQAWSQWSTDTQYF
TGCGCCAGCCAAGCGTGGTCTCAGTGGAGCACAGATACGCAGTATTTT
>TRBV7-6|TRBJ1-4|.|.
CASSLSRPGRNEKLFF
TGTGCCAGCAGCTTAAGTCGGCCAGGGAGGAACGAAAAACTGTTTTTT
>TRBV7-2|TRBJ2-1|.|.
CASSFEASSYNEQFF
TGTGCCAGCAGCTTTGAAGCGAGCTCCTACAATGAGCAGTTCTTC
>TRBV5-1|TRBJ2-2|TRBD2|.
CASSSRGLAGGAGELFF
TGCGCCAGCAGCTCCCGAGGCCTAGCGGGAGGCGCCGGGGAGCTGTTTTTT
>TRBV30|TRBJ1-6|TRBD1|.
CAWRQRDSIYNSPLHF
TGTGCCTGGAGGCAAAGGGACAGCATATATAATTCACCCCTCCACTTT
>TRBV7-9|TRBJ2-1|TRBD2|.
CASSLGAGDEQFF
TGTGCCAGCAGCTTAGGGGCGGGGGATGAGCAGTTCTTC
>TRBV18|TRBJ1-1|.|.
CASSPEGYTEAFF
TGTGCCAGCTCACCAGAGGGGTACACTGAAGCTTTCTTT
>TRBV6-1|TRBJ2-7|TRBD2|.
CASSETSGRQEQYF
TGTGCCAGCAGTGAAACTAGCGGGAGGCAAGAGCAGTACTTC
>TRBV5-4|TRBJ1-4|TRBD1|once
CASSLWGQTNEKLFF
TGTGCCAGCAGCTTGTGGGGACAGACTAATGAAAAACTGTTTTTT
>TRBV5-5|TRBJ2-7|TRBD2|.
CASSLVTSGSYEQYF
TGTGCCAGCAGCTTGGTGACTAGCGGCTCCTACGAGCAGTACTTC
>TRBV5-6|TRBJ1-1|.|.
CASSRRGWNTEAFF
TGTGCCAGCAGCCGCAGGGGTTGGAACACTGAAGCTTTCTTT
>TRBV9|TRBJ2-7|.|.
CASSVDYYEQYF
TGTGCCAGCAGCGTTGACTACTACGAGCAGTACTTC
>TRBV6-4|TRBJ1-5|.|.
CASSEGLNQPQHF
TGTGCCAGCAGTGAGGGCCTTAATCAGCCCCAGCATTTT
>TRBV27|TRBJ1-1|TRBD1|.
CASSSLPPGGLTEAFF
TGTGCCAGCAGTTCTCTTCCTCCAGGGGGGTTGACTGAAGCTTTCTTT
>TRBV4-2|TRBJ1-4|.|.
CASSPRGGNEKLFF
TGTGCCAGCAGCCCCCGAGGGGGGAATGAAAAACTGTTTTTT
>TRBV5-1|TRBJ2-5|.|.
CASSLLAGQETQYF
TGCGCCAGCAGCTTGCTTGCGGGGCAAGAGACCCAGTACTTC
>TRBV2|TRBJ2-7|.|.
CASSGAAVGIGGSSYEQYF
TGTGCCAGCAGTGGAGCTGCCGTCGGGATCGGAGGTTCCTCCTACGAGCAGTACTTC
>TRBV11-2|TRBJ2-7|.|.
CASSLAYEQYF
TGTGCCAGCAGCTTAGCCTACGAGCAGTACTTC
>TRBV6-6|TRBJ1-6|.|.
CASSYGSPVNSPLHF
TGTGCCAGCAGTTATGGTAGCCCCGTCAATTCACCCCTCCACTTT
>TRBV7-2|TRBJ2-5|TRBD1|.
CASSSAPRTGNQETQYF
TGTGCCAGCAGCTCAGCGCCTCGGACAGGCAACCAAGAGACCCAGTACTTC
>TRBV5-6|TRBJ1-2|.|.
CASSLEIYGYTF
TGTGCCAGCAGCTTGGAAATCTATGGCTACACCTTC